This T cell receptor beta chain was identified in a study of cytomegalovirus exposure and HLA in healthy donors. 13 Jbeta primers and 60 Vbeta primers were used for the PCR. Repertoires were generated with immunoSEQ multiplex PCR, while TCRdb's copy carries only in-frame clones and drops some. Of 150,000 to 200,000 clones detected, roughly 85% appear once; the ten largest clones hold more than 12%. CDR3 length: 15 residues. V lost 4 bases and J lost 8, with 19 bases in between. J is TRBJ1-3 and V is TRBV5-7, with unresolved D. TRBV5-7 carries the ORF label, with uncertain function. This sequence originates from a man aged 50 to 59 in good health and CMV-seropositive. The sample comprised PBMCs. CDR3 DNA: TGTGCCAGCAGCCTTCCGTCGTCACGCCGGGACACCATATATTTT. Translated: CASSLPSSRRDTIYF.